These 21 T cell receptor beta chains share one sample of origin, sequenced in a study of neurological immune-mediated disorders. TCRdb re-called the 5' RACE reads with MiXCR, one entry per CDR3 protein. The table records 49,000 or so distinct CDR3 sequences, roughly 4% of them present only once. The sample was PBMCs. The receptors were sampled from a woman aged 60 to 75 with multiple sclerosis.

The V and J genes are TRBV20-1 and TRBJ2-1, with D perhaps TRBD2 (6 bases). Germline V lookup: CDR1 DFQATT, CDR2 SNEGSKA (reference sequence). The CDR3 is made up of 14 amino acids. The V end lost 5 bases, the J end lost 0 bases, and 11 bases lay between the germline ends. CDR3 region: CSAAGLLSYNEQFF. The CDR3 DNA reads TGCAGTGCTGCGGGACTCCTCTCCTACAATGAGCAGTTCTTC.

This clonotype was picked up many times. The chain combines TRBV10-3 with TRBJ2-4; 11 bases fit TRBD2. After removal of 6 bases from V and 8 bases from J, the junction contained 3 bases not matched to a gene. The V gene's germline CDR1 is ENHRY and CDR2 SYGVKD. The CDR3 is 13 amino acids. CDR3 in amino acids: CAISLAGGDIQYF. The CDR3 DNA follows: TGTGCCATCAGCTTAGCGGGGGGGGACATTCAGTACTTC.

The chain carries TRBV29-1 and TRBJ2-3; TRBD2 is a possible D gene (6 bases). This CDR3 contains 16 residues. Per germline, CDR1 SQVTM and CDR2 ANQGSEA. V lost 4 bases and J 4 bases, leaving 21 bases between the germline ends. The CDR3, as DNA: TGCAGCGTTGTTTCTTGGGGGGAGTTGGGGGCAGATACGCAGTATTTT. It is translated as CSVVSWGELGADTQYF.

This clonotype has just a few counts. The V and J genes are TRBV6-2 or TRBV6-3 and TRBJ2-7, with D possibly being TRBD1 or TRBD2 (5 bases each). Trimming pared 8 bases from V and 9 bases from J, leaving 20 bases between. Germline V lookup: CDR1 MNHEY, CDR2 SVGEGT. There are 13 residues in the CDR3. This CDR3 reads CASSDFGDLGQYV. The CDR3 DNA sequence: TGTGCCAGCTCCGACTTCGGGGACCTTGGGCAGTACGTC.

CDR3 nucleotides: TGCAGTGCTTTGACTAGTGGGGGATACAATGAGCAGTTCTTC. Its translation is CSALTSGGYNEQFF. This rearrangement joins TRBV20-1 to TRBJ2-1, with D possibly TRBD2 on 6 matching bases. The CDR3 contains 14 residues. Germline loops: CDR1 DFQATT, CDR2 SNEGSKA (reference sequence). Trimming took 5 bases from V and 4 from J, leaving 15 bases between them.

The sample holds many counts of this clonotype. The J gene is TRBJ2-4, the V gene TRBV15, with 7 bases lining up with TRBD1. The CDR3 totals 16 residues. J was trimmed by 10 bases and V by 0 bases; bases with no gene match: 12. CDR1 is LNHNV, CDR2 YYDKDF, per germline (reference sequence). This chain's CDR3 is CATSRDLGQSVRIQYF. The CDR3, as DNA: TGTGCCACCAGCAGAGATCTGGGACAGTCGGTCCGAATTCAGTACTTC.

This clonotype came up many times. The V call is TRBV12-3 or TRBV12-4, the J call TRBJ1-5, with D perhaps matching TRBD1 (6 bases). This CDR3 has 14 residues. V was clipped by 6 bases and J by 0 bases, with 9 bases between them. The DNA of the CDR3 is TGTGCCAGCAGACAGGGCCATAGCAATCAGCCCCAGCATTTT. This codes for CASRQGHSNQPQHF.

There are many counts of this clonotype. This chain uses TRBV5-1 with TRBJ2-3; 9 positions match TRBD1. This CDR3 is 14 amino acids long. Germline lookup yields CDR1 SGHRS and CDR2 YFSETQ. The V segment lost 3 bases and the J segment 5 bases; nucleotides outside the gene matches: 4. This CDR3 reads CASSSRTGEDTQYF. The CDR3 nucleotides are TGCGCCAGCAGCTCTCGGACAGGGGAAGATACGCAGTATTTT.

This clonotype was seen repeatedly, ten times or more. This chain links TRBV5-1 with TRBJ1-4; D is unclear. CDR1 is SGHRS and CDR2 is YFSETQ in the germline V gene. Trimming took 0 bases from V and 6 from J, leaving 9 bases between them. The CDR3 is 14 amino acids. The CDR3 region is CASSLEWRDEKLFF. As DNA, the CDR3 is TGCGCCAGCAGCTTGGAATGGCGGGATGAAAAACTGTTTTTT.

There are a few counts of this clonotype. The CDR3 protein is CAIRRGPSNEKLFF. The DNA for the CDR3 is TGTGCCATCAGGCGAGGGCCTTCTAATGAAAAACTGTTTTTT. The chain is built from TRBV10-3 and TRBJ1-4, with no clear D. The CDR3 is 14 residues long. Deletions cut 6 bases from V and 3 bases from J, with 11 bases between. Per germline, CDR1 ENHRY and CDR2 SYGVKD.

This clonotype has a count of ten or more. The chain employs TRBV12-3 or TRBV12-4 and TRBJ2-5; 12 positions agree with TRBD1. After removal of 6 bases from V and 2 bases from J, the junction contained 1 base not matched to a gene. The CDR3 runs 14 residues. This CDR3 reads CASRGQGAQETQYF. CDR3 nucleotide sequence: TGTGCCAGCAGGGGACAGGGGGCTCAAGAGACCCAGTACTTC.

This clonotype was detected once. A clone one base away is much larger, so this may be a read error. The conserved phenylalanine or tryptophan normally closing the CDR3 is absent here, so this likely arose from a read error. J is TRBJ2-1 and V is TRBV10-3; tentative D call: TRBD2 (6 bases). In germline, CDR1 is ENHRY, CDR2 SYGVKD. The CDR3 length is 15 residues. V was shortened by 2 bases and J by 3 bases, with 11 bases between the two germline ends. The CDR3 sequence is CAISELGEVYNEQFI. In nucleotides, the CDR3 is TGTGCCATCAGTGAGCTGGGGGAGGTCTACAATGAGCAGTTCATC.

This clonotype was found many times. The chain carries TRBV28 and TRBJ2-2; D unclear. Trimming took 8 bases from V and 7 from J, leaving 5 bases between them. The CDR3 has 10 amino acids. Germline CDR1 and CDR2: MDHEN and SYDVKM. The chain's CDR3 is CASADGELFF. The CDR3 coding sequence is TGTGCCAGCGCTGACGGGGAGCTGTTTTTT.

There are a few counts of this clonotype. The V call is TRBV10-3, the J call TRBJ2-1, with 7 bases fitting TRBD1. The germline V gene has CDR1 ENHRY and CDR2 SYGVKD. The CDR3 consists of 9 residues. The V and J ends lost 10 bases and 15 bases, in that order; junction bases with no gene match: 6. This CDR3 is CANRGPSFF. CDR3 DNA sequence: TGTGCCAACAGGGGTCCCTCGTTCTTC.

The chain recombines TRBV7-2 with TRBJ2-1; D possibly corresponds to TRBD1 (5 bases). Germline V gives CDR1 SGHTA, CDR2 FQGNSA. Trimming removed 0 bases from V and 6 bases from J, with 9 bases in between. The CDR3 covers 14 residues. Here the CDR3 reads CASSLAGQGNEQFF. CDR3 nucleotides: TGTGCCAGCAGCTTAGCGGGTCAGGGCAATGAGCAGTTCTTC.

This clonotype was observed a few times. This chain connects TRBV12-3 or TRBV12-4 to TRBJ1-2, with unresolved D. The CDR3 runs to 15 residues. The ends were cut back, 0 bases at V and 4 bases at J, with 12 bases in the middle. The CDR3 sequence: CASSLALGLGYGYTF. CDR3 DNA: TGTGCCAGCAGTTTAGCGCTGGGTCTGGGCTATGGCTACACCTTC.

This clonotype was observed a few times. V and J are TRBV7-2 and TRBJ2-2; D call uncertain. Trimming removed 2 bases at V and 2 bases at J, with 9 bases between. CDR3 length: 15 residues. Germline V gene sequence: CDR1 SGHTA, CDR2 FQGNSA. In DNA, the CDR3 is TGTGCCAGCAGCTTAACGTCCCAAAACACCGGGGAGCTGTTTTTT. The encoded protein is CASSLTSQNTGELFF.

This clonotype has at least ten counts. The chain joins TRBV7-9 to TRBJ2-1; possibly TRBD1 for D (5 bases). Germline CDR1 SEHNR, CDR2 FQNEAQ (reference sequence). Trimming cost V 1 base and J 0 bases, with 16 bases left between them. The CDR3 is made up of 18 amino acids. The CDR3 bases are TGTGCCAGCAGCTTAGGATTGGGGCGGCCTAGCTCCTACAATGAGCAGTTCTTC. This encodes CASSLGLGRPSSYNEQFF. The full variable domain, its missing parts supplied by reference TRBV7-9 and TRBJ2-1, is DTGVSQNPRHKITKRGQNVTFRCDPISEHNRLYWYRQTLGQGPEFLTYFQNEAQLEKSRLLSDRFSAERPKGSFSTLEIQRTEQGDSAMYLCASSLGLGRPSSYNEQFFGPGTRLTVL.

This rearrangement joins TRBV19 to TRBJ2-2; possible D gene TRBD1, 5 bases. Trimming stripped 4 bases from V and 3 bases from J, with 6 bases between. The CDR3 extends over 13 amino acids. Germline loops: CDR1 LNHDA, CDR2 SQIVND (reference sequence). Here the CDR3 DNA reads TGTGCCAGTAGTAAGGGGTACACCGGGGAGCTGTTTTTT. It is translated as CASSKGYTGELFF.

The J gene is TRBJ1-1, the V gene TRBV7-2; D unclear. Trimming pared 5 bases from V and 1 base from J, leaving 5 bases between. Germline-derived CDR1 and CDR2 are SGHTA and FQGNSA. The CDR3 covers 12 residues. The DNA of the CDR3 is TGTGCCAGCAGCCCGCGGAACACTGAAGCTTTCTTT. Translation gives CASSPRNTEAFF.

In this sample, this clonotype turned up a few times. The gene calls are TRBV7-6 and TRBJ1-2; unclear D gene. V was clipped by 0 bases and J by 4 bases, with 6 bases between them. The germline gives CDR1 SGHVS, CDR2 FNYEAQ. The CDR3 spans 13 residues. The CDR3, as DNA: TGTGCCAGCAGCTTAGCCTCGGGCTATGGCTACACCTTC. Amino acid sequence: CASSLASGYGYTF.